The 5 T cell receptor beta chains listed next were all sequenced from one sample in a study of shared clonotypes between healthy human individuals. Libraries were prepared by immunoSEQ multiplex PCR; TCRdb keeps only in-frame clonotypes and omits some of them. The data hold over a million clones, with over 95% observed a single time. Sequenced: naive CD4+ T cells sorted from blood. Subset given: CD45RA+ positively selected. These receptors were taken from a man aged 25 to 40 in good health.

CDR3 amino acids: CASSLWEGSGQPQHF. CDR3 nucleotide sequence: TGTGCCAGCAGTTTATGGGAGGGTTCGGGGCAGCCCCAGCATTTT. This chain connects TRBV28 to TRBJ1-5; D gene unclear. This CDR3 has 15 residues. Germline V lookup: CDR1 MDHEN, CDR2 SYDVKM. Trimming cost V 0 bases and J 7 bases, with 13 bases left between them.

V is TRBV19 and J is TRBJ2-1, with TRBD2 matching 10 bases. The CDR3 runs to 17 residues. Unmatched junction bases numbered 9, after V lost 3 bases and J lost 4 bases. Per germline, CDR1 LNHDA and CDR2 SQIVND (reference sequence). The CDR3 nucleotides are TGTGCCAGTAGTATCCCCATAGCGGGAGGCCTTTACAATGAGCAGTTCTTC. Translating it yields CASSIPIAGGLYNEQFF.

The chain carries TRBV15 and TRBJ2-5; the match to TRBD2 covers 9 bases. CDR1 is LNHNV, CDR2 YYDKDF, per germline (reference sequence). The CDR3 sequence is 14 residues long. The trim removed 1 base at V and 3 bases at J, leaving 0 bases unmatched. This chain's CDR3 is CATSRGTSEETQYF. The CDR3 DNA follows: TGTGCCACCAGCAGAGGGACTAGCGAAGAGACCCAGTACTTC.

V and J are TRBV28 and TRBJ2-3; 7 bases map to TRBD2. V lost 7 bases to trimming and J lost 6 bases; unmatched junction nucleotides: 19. This CDR3 is built from 17 residues. Germline V gives CDR1 MDHEN, CDR2 SYDVKM. CDR3 nucleotide sequence: TGTGCCAGCAAAGAGTTTATAGCGGGCCTCAAGGCGGATACGCAGTATTTT. Amino acid sequence: CASKEFIAGLKADTQYF.

The V call is TRBV25-1, the J call TRBJ1-2, with D uncertain. Looked up from germline, CDR1 is MGHDK and CDR2 is SYGVNS. The V and J ends lost 3 bases and 6 bases respectively, with 14 bases between them. The CDR3 loop spans 14 amino acids. CDR3 sequence reads: CASSDPVRLHGYTF. For the CDR3, the DNA is TGTGCCAGCAGTGATCCTGTCCGCCTGCATGGCTACACCTTC.